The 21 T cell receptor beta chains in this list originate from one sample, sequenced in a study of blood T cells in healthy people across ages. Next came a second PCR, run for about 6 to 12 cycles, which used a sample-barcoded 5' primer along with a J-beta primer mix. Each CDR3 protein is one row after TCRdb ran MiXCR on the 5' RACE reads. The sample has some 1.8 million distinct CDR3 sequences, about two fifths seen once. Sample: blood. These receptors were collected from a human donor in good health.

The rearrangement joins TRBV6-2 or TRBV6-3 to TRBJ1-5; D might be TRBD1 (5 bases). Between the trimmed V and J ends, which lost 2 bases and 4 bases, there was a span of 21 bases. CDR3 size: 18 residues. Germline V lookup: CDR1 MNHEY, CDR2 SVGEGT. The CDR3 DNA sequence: TGTGCCAGCAGTTACGTTATAACAGGCACAACAGCTAATCAGCCCCAGCATTTT. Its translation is CASSYVITGTTANQPQHF.

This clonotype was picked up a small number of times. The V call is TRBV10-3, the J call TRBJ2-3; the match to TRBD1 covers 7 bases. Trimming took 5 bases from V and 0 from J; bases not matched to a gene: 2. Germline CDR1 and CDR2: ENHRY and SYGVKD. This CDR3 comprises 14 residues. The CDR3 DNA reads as TGTGCCATCAGTTCGGACAGGAGCACAGATACGCAGTATTTT. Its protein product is CAISSDRSTDTQYF.

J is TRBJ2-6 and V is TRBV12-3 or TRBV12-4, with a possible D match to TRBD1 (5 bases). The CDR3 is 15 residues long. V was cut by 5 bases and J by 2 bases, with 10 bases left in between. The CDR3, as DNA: TGTGCCAGCAGTCGTACAGGCCCTGGGGCCAACGTCCTGACTTTC. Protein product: CASSRTGPGANVLTF.

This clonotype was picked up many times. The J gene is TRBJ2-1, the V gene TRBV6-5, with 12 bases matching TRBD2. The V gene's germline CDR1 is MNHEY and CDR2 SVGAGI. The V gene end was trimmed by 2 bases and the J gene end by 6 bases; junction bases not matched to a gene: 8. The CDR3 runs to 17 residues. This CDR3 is CASSYQGTSGPFNEQFF. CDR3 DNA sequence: TGTGCCAGCAGTTACCAGGGGACTAGCGGGCCGTTCAATGAGCAGTTCTTC.

The CDR3 DNA is TGCGCCAGCAGCCAAGGAGGGGGGCCCATCTATGGCTACACCTTC. Residues: CASSQGGGPIYGYTF. The chain employs TRBV4-1 and TRBJ1-2, with TRBD1 as a possible D gene (6 bases). Trimming pared 1 base from V and 4 bases from J, leaving 13 bases between. Germline V gives CDR1 MGHRA, CDR2 YSYEKL. The CDR3 has 15 amino acids.

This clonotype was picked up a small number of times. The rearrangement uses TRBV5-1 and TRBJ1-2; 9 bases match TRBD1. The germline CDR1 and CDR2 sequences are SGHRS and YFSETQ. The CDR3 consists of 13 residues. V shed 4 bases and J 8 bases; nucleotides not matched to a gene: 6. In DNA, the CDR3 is TGCGCCAGCAGCGGGGGACAGGGCGACGGCTACACCTTC. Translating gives CASSGGQGDGYTF.

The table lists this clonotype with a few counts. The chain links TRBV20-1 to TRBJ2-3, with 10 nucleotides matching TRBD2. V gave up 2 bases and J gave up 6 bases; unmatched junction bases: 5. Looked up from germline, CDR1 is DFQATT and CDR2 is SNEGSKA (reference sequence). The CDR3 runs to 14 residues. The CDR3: CSARPSGGFDTQYF. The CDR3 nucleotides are TGCAGTGCTAGACCTAGCGGGGGTTTTGATACGCAGTATTTT.

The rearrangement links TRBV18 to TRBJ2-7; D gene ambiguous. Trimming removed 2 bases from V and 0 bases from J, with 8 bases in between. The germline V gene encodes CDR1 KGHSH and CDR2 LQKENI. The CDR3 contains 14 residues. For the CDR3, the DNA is TGTGCCAGCTCACCAATAGAGACCTCCTACGAGCAGTACTTC. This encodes CASSPIETSYEQYF.

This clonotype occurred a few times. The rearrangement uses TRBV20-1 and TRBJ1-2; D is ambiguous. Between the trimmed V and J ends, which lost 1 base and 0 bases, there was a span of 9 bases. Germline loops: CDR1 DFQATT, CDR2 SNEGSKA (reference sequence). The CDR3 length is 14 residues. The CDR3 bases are TGCAGTGCTAGAGGGGATCGAACTAACTATGGCTACACCTTC. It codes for CSARGDRTNYGYTF.

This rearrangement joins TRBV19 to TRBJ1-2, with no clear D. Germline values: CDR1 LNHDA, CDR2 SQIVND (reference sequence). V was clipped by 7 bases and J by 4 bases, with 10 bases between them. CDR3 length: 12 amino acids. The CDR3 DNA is TGTGCCAGTATGGAAGACCCCTATGGCTACACCTTC. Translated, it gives CASMEDPYGYTF.

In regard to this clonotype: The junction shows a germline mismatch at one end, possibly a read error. CDR3 in amino acids: CSYLGPSGELFF. The CDR3 nucleotides are TGCAGCTACCTGGGGCCGTCCGGGGAGTTGTTTTTT. V and J are TRBV29-1 and TRBJ2-2, with D perhaps matching TRBD1 or TRBD2 (5 bases each). The CDR3 sequence is 12 residues long. Germline V gene lookup returns CDR1 SQVTM and CDR2 ANQGSEA.

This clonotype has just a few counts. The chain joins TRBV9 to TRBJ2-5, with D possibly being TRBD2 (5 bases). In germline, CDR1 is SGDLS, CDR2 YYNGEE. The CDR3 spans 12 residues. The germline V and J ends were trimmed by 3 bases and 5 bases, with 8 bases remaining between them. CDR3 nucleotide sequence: TGTGCCAGCAGCGCTCCGGGGGAGACCCAGTACTTC. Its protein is CASSAPGETQYF.

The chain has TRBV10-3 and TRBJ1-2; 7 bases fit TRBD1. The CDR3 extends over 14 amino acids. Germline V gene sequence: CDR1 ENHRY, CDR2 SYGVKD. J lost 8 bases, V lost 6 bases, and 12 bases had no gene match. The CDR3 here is CAIRGGQMGSGYTF. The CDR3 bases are TGTGCCATCAGAGGGGGACAGATGGGAAGCGGCTACACCTTC.

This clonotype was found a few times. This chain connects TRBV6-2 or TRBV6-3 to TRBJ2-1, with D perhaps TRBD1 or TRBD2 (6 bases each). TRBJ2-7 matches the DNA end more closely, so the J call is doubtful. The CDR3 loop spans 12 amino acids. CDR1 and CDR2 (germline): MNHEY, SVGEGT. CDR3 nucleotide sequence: TGTGCCAGCAGTTCGGGGGCCCTCAAGCAGTACTTC. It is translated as CASSSGALKQYF.

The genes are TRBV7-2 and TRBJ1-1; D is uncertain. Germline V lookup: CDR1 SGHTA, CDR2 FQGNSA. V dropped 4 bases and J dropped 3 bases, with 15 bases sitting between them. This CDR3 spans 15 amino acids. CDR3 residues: CASSSLLYEDTEAFF. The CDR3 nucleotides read TGTGCCAGCAGCTCGCTACTCTACGAGGACACTGAAGCTTTCTTT. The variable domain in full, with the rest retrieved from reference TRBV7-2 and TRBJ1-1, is GAGVSQSPSNKVTEKGKDVELRCDPISGHTALYWYRQSLGQGLEFLIYFQGNSAPDKSGLPSDRFSAERTGGSVSTLTIQRTQQEDSAVYLCASSSLLYEDTEAFFGQGTRLTVV.

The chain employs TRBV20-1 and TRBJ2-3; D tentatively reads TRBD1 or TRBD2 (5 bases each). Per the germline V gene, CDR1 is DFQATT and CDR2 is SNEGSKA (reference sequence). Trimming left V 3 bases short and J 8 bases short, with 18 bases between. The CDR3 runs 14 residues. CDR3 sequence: CSASLGTSRATQYF. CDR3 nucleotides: TGCAGTGCTAGCCTCGGGACCTCTAGGGCTACGCAGTATTTT.

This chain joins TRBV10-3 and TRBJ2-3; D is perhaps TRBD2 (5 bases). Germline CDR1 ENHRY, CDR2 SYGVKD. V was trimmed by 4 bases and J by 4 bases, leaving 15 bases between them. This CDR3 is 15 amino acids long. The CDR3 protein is CAISGDRGDADTQYF. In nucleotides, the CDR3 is TGTGCCATCAGTGGAGATCGGGGAGACGCAGATACGCAGTATTTT.

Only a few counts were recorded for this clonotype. CDR3 sequence: CSARRQGVGYGYTF. CDR3 bases: TGCAGTGCTAGGCGGCAGGGGGTGGGTTATGGCTACACCTTC. The chain links TRBV20-1 to TRBJ1-2; TRBD1 matches 7 bases. The CDR3 loop spans 14 amino acids. Germline assignment: CDR1 DFQATT and CDR2 SNEGSKA (reference sequence). J was trimmed by 5 bases and V by 3 bases; bases with no gene match: 9.

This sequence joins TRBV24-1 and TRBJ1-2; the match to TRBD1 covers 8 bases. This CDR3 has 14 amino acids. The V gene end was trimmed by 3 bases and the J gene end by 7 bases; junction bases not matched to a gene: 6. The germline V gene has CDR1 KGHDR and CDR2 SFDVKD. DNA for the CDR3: TGTGCCACCAGTGATATCGGACAGGGTGGTGGCTACACCTTC. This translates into CATSDIGQGGGYTF.

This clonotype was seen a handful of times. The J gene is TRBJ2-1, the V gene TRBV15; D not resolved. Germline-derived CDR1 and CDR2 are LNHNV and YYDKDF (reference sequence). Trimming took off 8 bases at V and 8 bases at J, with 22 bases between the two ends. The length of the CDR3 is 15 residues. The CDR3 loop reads CATALDVGKSDEQFF. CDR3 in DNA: TGTGCCACCGCGCTCGACGTGGGTAAATCAGATGAGCAGTTCTTC.

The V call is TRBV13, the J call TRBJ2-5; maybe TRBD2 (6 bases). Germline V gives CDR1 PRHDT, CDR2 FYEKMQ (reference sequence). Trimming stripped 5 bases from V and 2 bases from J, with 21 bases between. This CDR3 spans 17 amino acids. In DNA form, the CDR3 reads TGTGCCAGCAGCCTCGGGGGTCGAGGGAGGCGACAAGAGACCCAGTACTTC. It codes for CASSLGGRGRRQETQYF.